The 7 T cell receptor beta chains in this list originate from one sample, sequenced in a study of Tregs in tolerant kidney transplant recipients. The method was immunoSEQ multiplex PCR; TCRdb's version includes in-frame clones alone and lacks a portion of them. The table includes fewer than 70,000 clones, over 70% detected once. The specimen was CD4+ T cells from blood. The receptors come from a human donor in good health.

The chain uses TRBV9 and TRBJ1-1; tentatively, D is TRBD1 (5 bases). The ends were cut back, 3 bases at V and 1 base at J, with 10 bases in the middle. The length of the CDR3 is 14 residues. Germline CDR1 and CDR2: SGDLS and YYNGEE. The CDR3 nucleotides are TGTGCCAGCAGCGGCAGGGTAGGGAACACTGAAGCTTTCTTT. Amino acids: CASSGRVGNTEAFF.

V and J are TRBV6-1 and TRBJ1-4, with a possible D match to TRBD1 (6 bases). The ends were cut back, 7 bases at V and 7 bases at J, with 13 bases in the middle. The length of the CDR3 is 13 residues. The V gene's germline CDR1 is MNHNS and CDR2 SASEGT. CDR3 DNA sequence: TGTGCCAGCACAAGCTTAGGGGGTGAAAAACTGTTTTTT. Amino acid sequence: CASTSLGGEKLFF.

The V call is TRBV5-5, the J call TRBJ2-1; no clear D. From germline, CDR1 is SGHKS and CDR2 YYEKEE (reference sequence). Trimming took off 1 base at V and 9 bases at J, with 11 bases between the two ends. The CDR3 runs to 13 residues. The CDR3 nucleotides are TGTGCCAGCAGCTTGTGGCAGGTTGGTGAGCAGTTCTTC. This encodes CASSLWQVGEQFF.

This chain connects TRBV19 to TRBJ1-6; TRBD1 matches at 10 bases. CDR1 and CDR2 from the germline V gene are LNHDA and SQIVND (reference sequence). Losses at the gene ends were 3 bases for V and 10 bases for J; bases not matched to a gene: 9. The CDR3 contains 16 residues. CDR3 loop: CASSMGGTGDASPLHF. CDR3 in DNA: TGTGCCAGTAGTATGGGGGGGACAGGGGATGCGTCACCCCTCCACTTT.

This clone was observed many times. The CDR3 here is CASRASTVGGETQYF. The CDR3 nucleotides are TGTGCCAGCCGGGCCTCGACAGTCGGCGGAGAGACCCAGTACTTC. The chain has TRBV7-2 and TRBJ2-5; possibly TRBD1 for D (5 bases). The CDR3 contains 15 residues. V was clipped by 8 bases and J by 4 bases, with 20 bases between them. Germline V CDR1 and CDR2: SGHTA, FQGNSA.

The chain joins TRBV6-5 to TRBJ1-1; 11 nucleotides line up with TRBD1. The germline gives CDR1 MNHEY, CDR2 SVGAGI. The CDR3 runs to 15 residues. V lost 5 bases, J lost 4 bases, and 6 bases stayed unmatched. For the CDR3, the DNA is TGTGCCAGCAGTAGAACCGGGACAGGGGGCACTGAAGCTTTCTTT. Translation gives CASSRTGTGGTEAFF.

V and J are TRBV19 and TRBJ2-2; D unclear. The CDR3 has 14 amino acids. CDR1 is LNHDA, CDR2 SQIVND, per germline (reference sequence). The V and J ends lost 7 bases and 2 bases respectively, with 11 bases between them. The CDR3 bases are TGTGCCAGTATTAAGGCAGTTAACACCGGGGAGCTGTTTTTT. Its translation is CASIKAVNTGELFF.